The 30 T cell receptor beta chains below were found in one sample sequenced in a study of beta chain features in type 1 diabetes. The authors reverse transcribed all of the isolated RNA, so sequencing captured expressed TCRB transcripts. Some clones are missing from TCRdb's copy, which holds only in-frame ones; the method was immunoSEQ multiplex PCR. The sample carries 250,000 to 300,000 clones, roughly 8% recorded once. The sequenced material came from central memory CD4+ T cells from blood. Every receptor here comes from a woman younger than 35 in good health.

This clone was seen a few times. This chain uses TRBV6-5 with TRBJ1-4; D may be TRBD1 (5 bases). This CDR3 has 15 residues. Germline CDR1 MNHEY, CDR2 SVGAGI. Trimming pared 2 bases from V and 6 bases from J, leaving 13 bases between. The CDR3 here is CASSYRGGSDEKLFF. The CDR3 DNA sequence: TGTGCCAGCAGTTACCGTGGGGGTTCAGATGAAAAACTGTTTTTT.

The gene calls are TRBV30 and TRBJ2-3, with TRBD2 identical over 8 bases. J gave up 0 bases and V 4 bases, and 0 bases lay outside the gene matches. CDR1 and CDR2 from the germline V gene are GTSNPN and SVGIG (reference sequence). The CDR3 sequence is 13 residues long. CDR3 nucleotides: TGTGCCTGGACTAGCGGGAGCACAGATACGCAGTATTTT. Translation: CAWTSGSTDTQYF.

A few counts support this clone. The J gene is TRBJ2-3, the V gene TRBV6-5; D is ambiguous. The germline gives CDR1 MNHEY, CDR2 SVGAGI. The CDR3 loop spans 15 amino acids. The V end was cut by 5 bases, the J end by 5 bases, with 17 bases between. DNA for the CDR3: TGTGCCAGCAGTCCAAACCAACCTCGTATAGATACGCAGTATTTT. Translated: CASSPNQPRIDTQYF.

This clone was recorded a few times. This chain uses TRBV7-2 with TRBJ2-7; D remains ambiguous. V dropped 5 bases and J dropped 4 bases, with 12 bases sitting between them. Looked up from germline, CDR1 is SGHTA and CDR2 is FQGNSA. The CDR3 length is 13 residues. CDR3 in amino acids: CASSGWKGYEQYF. The CDR3 region has the DNA TGTGCCAGCAGCGGTTGGAAGGGATACGAGCAGTACTTC.

The chain employs TRBV7-3 and TRBJ1-2; weak D call: TRBD1 (6 bases). Trimming pared 3 bases from V and 7 bases from J, leaving 18 bases between. In germline, CDR1 is SGHTA, CDR2 FQGTGA. There are 15 residues in the CDR3. CDR3 region: CASSLTGQLGAGYTF. Here the CDR3 DNA reads TGTGCCAGCAGCTTGACTGGACAGCTAGGGGCTGGCTACACCTTC.

The table lists this clone with a few counts. The V call is TRBV2, the J call TRBJ2-1; a weak D match, TRBD1 (6 bases). Germline-derived CDR1 and CDR2 are SNHLY and FYNNEI. The CDR3 spans 14 residues. With 9 bases removed from V and 0 bases from J, the gap between germline ends came to 12 bases. CDR3 sequence reads: CASGTDSSYNEQFF. The CDR3, as DNA: TGTGCCAGTGGAACGGACAGCTCCTACAATGAGCAGTTCTTC.

This clone was counted a few times. The sample contains more than one DNA sequence encoding this CDR3. The V and J genes are TRBV11-2 and TRBJ2-5; possible D gene TRBD2, 6 bases. Trimming pared 3 bases from V and 2 bases from J, leaving 7 bases between. Germline CDR1 reads SGHAT; CDR2 reads FQNNGV. The CDR3 has 13 residues. The CDR3 DNA sequence: TGTGCCAGCAGCTTCGGGAGTCAAGAGACCCAGTACTTC. This translates into CASSFGSQETQYF.

V and J are TRBV9 and TRBJ2-5, with D hard to call. Germline V gives CDR1 SGDLS, CDR2 YYNGEE. The CDR3 contains 14 residues. Between the trimmed V and J ends, which lost 4 bases and 5 bases, there was a span of 15 bases. The CDR3 loop is CASSPQSSVETQYF. The CDR3 DNA is TGTGCCAGCAGCCCTCAATCTAGTGTGGAGACCCAGTACTTC.

The rearrangement joins TRBV2 to TRBJ1-5, with D uncertain. Germline CDR1 and CDR2: SNHLY and FYNNEI. CDR3 length equals 14 residues. The germline V and J ends were trimmed by 2 bases and 1 base, with 6 bases remaining between them. CDR3 nucleotides: TGTGCCAGCAGTGAAAGAACAAGCAATCAGCCCCAGCATTTT. Its translation is CASSERTSNQPQHF.

This clone was seen ten or more times. The CDR3 nucleotides read TGTGCCAGCACCAGGACAGGGAATGGCTACACCTTC. Protein: CASTRTGNGYTF. This chain joins TRBV28 and TRBJ1-2; 8 nucleotides agree with TRBD1. The V segment lost 7 bases and the J segment 6 bases; nucleotides outside the gene matches: 4. Germline V gives CDR1 MDHEN, CDR2 SYDVKM. This CDR3 has 12 amino acids.

The gene calls are TRBV5-8 and TRBJ1-2, with TRBD1 matching 7 bases. Germline V gene sequence: CDR1 SGHTS, CDR2 YDEGEE. The junction had 4 bases not matched to a gene; V was cut back by 4 bases and J by 4 bases. The CDR3 covers 13 residues. The CDR3 reads CASSTDRVYGYTF. DNA of the CDR3: TGTGCCAGCAGCACAGACAGGGTCTATGGCTACACCTTC.

This clone was counted a few times. The chain carries TRBV25-1 and TRBJ1-2; D remains ambiguous. This CDR3 is built from 15 residues. The germline gives CDR1 MGHDK, CDR2 SYGVNS. V lost 4 bases to trimming and J lost 5 bases, with 17 bases between them. CDR3 region: CASSAHPEVGYGYTF. In DNA form, the CDR3 reads TGTGCCAGCAGTGCCCACCCAGAGGTGGGGTATGGCTACACCTTC.

This clone was seen only a few times. The chain links TRBV28 to TRBJ2-5; TRBD1 or TRBD2 may be the D gene (6 bases each). CDR3 length: 15 amino acids. Germline values: CDR1 MDHEN, CDR2 SYDVKM. Deletions cut 6 bases from V and 5 bases from J, with 19 bases between. CDR3 sequence (DNA): TGTGCCAGCAGCCGACATGGGGGGCGCGGGGAGACCCAGTACTTC. It codes for CASSRHGGRGETQYF.

In this sample, this clone turned up a few times. J is TRBJ2-7 and V is TRBV19, with 12 bases fitting TRBD2. The V gene end was trimmed by 9 bases and the J gene end by 2 bases; junction bases not matched to a gene: 14. The CDR3 is 17 amino acids. Germline assignment: CDR1 LNHDA and CDR2 SQIVND (reference sequence). CDR3 bases: TGTGCCAGCCAGCGGACTAGCGGGACGGGGCTTGCCTACGAGCAGTACTTC. Translating it yields CASQRTSGTGLAYEQYF.

The J gene is TRBJ2-7, the V gene TRBV5-6; 11 nucleotides match TRBD1. Germline loops: CDR1 SGHDT, CDR2 YYEEEE. V dropped 4 bases and J dropped 2; count of bases not matched to a gene: 8. The CDR3 has 16 residues. CDR3 sequence reads: CASSPFWGQGAYEQYV. The CDR3 nucleotides read TGTGCCAGCAGCCCCTTTTGGGGACAGGGGGCCTACGAGCAGTACGTC.

This clone appeared a few times. V is TRBV2 and J is TRBJ2-1; 13 bases map to TRBD2. Germline CDR1 is SNHLY and CDR2 is FYNNEI. The CDR3 spans 15 residues. Germline trimming cut 4 bases from V and 8 bases from J; bases unmatched to any gene: 5. The CDR3 DNA is TGTGCCAGCAGTGTGGGACTAGCGGGATTGTATGAGCAGTTCTTC. Its translation: CASSVGLAGLYEQFF.

This clone was seen a few times. CDR3 DNA: TGTGCCAGCCTGGTGGACAGACTCAACACCGGGGAGCTGTTTTTT. Its protein product is CASLVDRLNTGELFF. The J gene is TRBJ2-2, the V gene TRBV7-2; perhaps TRBD1 as D (6 bases). The germline CDR1 and CDR2 sequences are SGHTA and FQGNSA. V was trimmed by 8 bases and J by 2 bases, leaving 15 bases between them. This CDR3 has 15 amino acids.

DNA of the CDR3: TGTGCCAGCAGCTTACAGGGGGTTAGCTCCTACGAGCAGTACTTC. Protein: CASSLQGVSSYEQYF. This chain connects TRBV7-2 to TRBJ2-7, with 7 positions matching TRBD1. The CDR3 is 15 residues long. Trimming at V came to 2 bases and at J to 0 bases, leaving 4 bases not matched to a gene. Germline CDR1 SGHTA, CDR2 FQGNSA.

The chain is built from TRBV7-9 and TRBJ2-1, with 8 bases identical to TRBD2. Germline CDR1 SEHNR, CDR2 FQNEAQ (reference sequence). The CDR3 is 16 residues long. Unmatched junction bases numbered 6, after V lost 5 bases and J lost 0 bases. This chain's CDR3 is CASSRQGTSSYNEQFF. For the CDR3, the DNA is TGTGCCAGCAGCAGACAAGGGACTAGCTCCTACAATGAGCAGTTCTTC.

The sample holds a few counts of this clone. The genes are TRBV13 and TRBJ2-1; tentative D call: TRBD1 (6 bases). Germline values: CDR1 PRHDT, CDR2 FYEKMQ (reference sequence). Trimming removed 4 bases at V and 2 bases at J, with 18 bases between. The CDR3 extends over 17 amino acids. The CDR3 is CASSWRSGTKAYNEQFF. In DNA, the CDR3 is TGTGCCAGCAGCTGGCGTTCCGGGACAAAGGCCTACAATGAGCAGTTCTTC.

With regard to this clone: This may be a read error: a much more frequent sequence differs by one nucleotide. The J gene is TRBJ1-2, the V gene TRBV2, with TRBD1 matching over 8 bases. This CDR3 spans 13 amino acids. The germline V gene encodes CDR1 SNHLY and CDR2 FYNNEI. V shed 3 bases, J shed 6 bases, and the junction held 3 bases outside the gene matches. The CDR3 sequence is CASSEDRAHGYTF. The CDR3 DNA reads TGTGCCAGCAGTGAGGACAGGGCCCATGGCTACACCTTC.

This chain links TRBV4-1 with TRBJ1-2, with TRBD1 identical over 7 bases. This CDR3 has 16 residues. Trimming took 4 bases from V and 3 from J; bases not matched to a gene: 11. CDR1 is MGHRA and CDR2 is YSYEKL in the germline V gene. The CDR3 spells CASSPDARGRDYGYTF. CDR3 sequence (DNA): TGCGCCAGCAGCCCCGACGCGAGGGGGCGGGACTATGGCTACACCTTC.

This clone was observed many times. The chain couples TRBV5-5 to TRBJ2-7; tentative D call: TRBD1 (5 bases). The CDR3 is 15 amino acids. The V end was cut by 0 bases, the J end by 3 bases, with 13 bases between. Per germline, CDR1 SGHKS and CDR2 YYEKEE (reference sequence). The CDR3 protein is CASSLAATAYYEQYF. Written as DNA, the CDR3 is TGTGCCAGCAGCTTGGCAGCGACAGCATACTACGAGCAGTACTTC.

V usage is TRBV19 and J usage is TRBJ2-2; 8 nucleotides agree with TRBD2. The CDR3 has 16 residues. The germline CDR1 and CDR2 sequences are LNHDA and SQIVND (reference sequence). After removal of 5 bases from V and 6 bases from J, the junction contained 11 bases not matched to a gene. CDR3 sequence (DNA): TGTGCCAGTAGTCGCCCGCGGGGGGCGGCGGCCGGGGAGCTGTTTTTT. Protein sequence: CASSRPRGAAAGELFF.

The chain has TRBV6-5 and TRBJ1-1, with unresolved D. The length of the CDR3 is 13 residues. Germline-derived CDR1 and CDR2 are MNHEY and SVGAGI. Trimming took off 7 bases at V and 4 bases at J, with 13 bases between the two ends. The CDR3 loop reads CASTTAWATEAFF. The CDR3 nucleotides are TGTGCCAGCACCACTGCGTGGGCCACTGAAGCTTTCTTT.

This clone has a handful of counts. The chain is built from TRBV11-3 and TRBJ1-2, with TRBD1 identical over 9 bases. There are 16 residues in the CDR3. V shed 1 base, J shed 9 bases, and the junction held 12 bases outside the gene matches. Germline V gene lookup returns CDR1 SGHNT and CDR2 YENEEA. The DNA for the CDR3 is TGTGCCAGCAGCTTAGGGGGTATCCGGGACAGGGTGAGCTACACCTTC. Protein: CASSLGGIRDRVSYTF.

This clone was detected a few times. The chain carries TRBV7-9 and TRBJ1-1; D unclear. This CDR3 contains 13 residues. Germline CDR1 SEHNR, CDR2 FQNEAQ (reference sequence). V was cut by 4 bases and J by 6 bases, with 12 bases left in between. In DNA form, the CDR3 reads TGTGCCAGCAGCTCCTCGTGGTCTCCTGAAGCTTTCTTT. Amino acids: CASSSSWSPEAFF. Looking up the rest from reference TRBV7-9 and TRBJ1-1 gives the full variable domain: DTGVSQNPRHKITKRGQNVTFRCDPISEHNRLYWYRQTLGQGPEFLTYFQNEAQLEKSRLLSDRFSAERPKGSFSTLEIQRTEQGDSAMYLCASSSSWSPEAFFGQGTRLTVV.

This clone was counted a few times. The chain links TRBV10-3 to TRBJ1-2, with a tentative D call TRBD1 (6 bases). This CDR3 has 17 residues. With 4 bases removed from V and 3 bases from J, the gap between germline ends came to 21 bases. CDR1 is ENHRY, CDR2 SYGVKD, per germline. CDR3 sequence: CAISANIGQSFHYGYTF. The CDR3 DNA is TGTGCCATCAGTGCCAACATAGGACAGAGCTTCCACTATGGCTACACCTTC.

This clone was counted only a few times. The chain has TRBV5-4 and TRBJ2-5; perhaps TRBD2 as D (5 bases). The CDR3 totals 14 residues. Germline loops: CDR1 SGHNT, CDR2 YYREEE (reference sequence). V lost 4 bases, J lost 8 bases, and 18 bases lay in between. The CDR3 region is CASSPIAGGGTQYF. The CDR3 nucleotides are TGTGCCAGCAGCCCCATTGCGGGTGGCGGAACCCAGTACTTC.

This clone turned up a few times. The chain recombines TRBV6-5 with TRBJ1-1; a possible D gene is TRBD1 (6 bases). V was cut by 0 bases and J by 3 bases, with 8 bases left in between. Germline V gene lookup returns CDR1 MNHEY and CDR2 SVGAGI. The CDR3 is made up of 14 amino acids. The CDR3 nucleotides read TGTGCCAGCAGTTACTCGGACAGCTACACTGAAGCTTTCTTT. Amino acid sequence: CASSYSDSYTEAFF.